Below are 10 T cell receptor beta chains sequenced from a single sample in a study of CD8 T cells in ankylosing spondylitis. For these TCRs, the target antigens are not known. General study results and limits: Apparently characteristic of ankylosing spondylitis blood was a TCR beta motif (about 8 highly homologous variants).

TCRdb independently ran MiXCR on the 5' RACE reads; one entry per CDR3 protein. Of about 450,000 distinct CDR3 sequences in the sample, about 25% were seen once. The specimen was blood, either unsorted or a sorted T cell fraction (not recorded which). Receptor source: a male donor with ankylosing spondylitis.

This clonotype showed up just a few times. The CDR3 is CSASVGPRVYNEQFF. For the CDR3, the DNA is TGCAGTGCTAGTGTTGGCCCCCGAGTCTACAATGAGCAGTTCTTC. This chain connects TRBV20-1 to TRBJ2-1; the D is unclear. Germline CDR1 reads DFQATT; CDR2 reads SNEGSKA (reference sequence). The CDR3 is made up of 15 amino acids. Deletions cut 3 bases from V and 3 bases from J, with 15 bases between.

The chain couples TRBV20-1 to TRBJ1-6; a possible D gene is TRBD1 (6 bases). The V end lost 3 bases, the J end lost 8 bases, and 11 bases lay between the germline ends. Per germline, CDR1 DFQATT and CDR2 SNEGSKA (reference sequence). The CDR3 consists of 13 residues. The CDR3 nucleotides read TGCAGTGCTAGTTGGGGGCTGGATTCACCCCTCCACTTT. Amino acid sequence: CSASWGLDSPLHF.

The chain links TRBV12-3 or TRBV12-4 to TRBJ1-1, with a possible D match to TRBD1 (6 bases). V lost 8 bases to trimming and J lost 5 bases, with 21 bases between them. The CDR3 is made up of 15 amino acids. The CDR3 nucleotides read TGTGCCAGCTCCGTTTTAGGGCAGGGGTTTACTGAAGCTTTCTTT. Its translation is CASSVLGQGFTEAFF.

The chain couples TRBV5-1 to TRBJ1-2, with unresolved D. CDR3 size: 14 residues. The ends were cut back, 0 bases at V and 4 bases at J, with 10 bases in the middle. Germline CDR1 is SGHRS and CDR2 is YFSETQ. DNA for the CDR3: TGCGCCAGCAGCTTGGGTCAGCTCCCCTATGGCTACACCTTC. Translation: CASSLGQLPYGYTF. Looking up the rest from reference TRBV5-1 and TRBJ1-2 gives the full variable domain: KAGVTQTPRYLIKTRGQQVTLSCSPISGHRSVSWYQQTPGQGLQFLFEYFSETQRNKGNFPGRFSGRQFSNSRSEMNVSTLELGDSALYLCASSLGQLPYGYTFGSGTRLTVV.

This clonotype was recorded a few times. This chain links TRBV20-1 with TRBJ2-1; 7 nucleotides match TRBD2. The V gene's germline CDR1 is DFQATT and CDR2 SNEGSKA (reference sequence). The CDR3 has 13 residues. Trimming took 8 bases from V and 0 from J; bases not matched to a gene: 4. The CDR3 DNA reads as TGCAGTACCAGCGGGGTCTCCTACAATGAGCAGTTCTTC. Its translation: CSTSGVSYNEQFF.

The chain has TRBV30 and TRBJ2-2; 7 positions match TRBD1. V lost 7 bases to trimming and J lost 4 bases; unmatched junction nucleotides: 6. CDR1 is GTSNPN, CDR2 SVGIG, per germline (reference sequence). The length of the CDR3 is 13 residues. The CDR3 spells CASRGRGTGELFF. CDR3 DNA sequence: TGTGCCTCGAGGGGGCGCGGCACCGGGGAGCTGTTTTTT.

This clonotype was seen only a few times. The chain couples TRBV7-9 to TRBJ1-4; maybe TRBD1 (6 bases). V lost 5 bases and J lost 0, with 10 bases in between. CDR1 is SEHNR, CDR2 FQNEAQ, per germline (reference sequence). The CDR3 covers 15 residues. DNA for the CDR3: TGTGCCAGCAGCGCCAACAGGGCAACTAATGAAAAACTGTTTTTT. It encodes CASSANRATNEKLFF.

This clonotype was detected only a few times. V is TRBV29-1 and J is TRBJ2-1; TRBD1 matches 7 bases. Looked up from germline, CDR1 is SQVTM and CDR2 is ANQGSEA. The CDR3 has 15 amino acids. V gave up 0 bases and J gave up 6 bases; unmatched junction bases: 8. This CDR3 is CSVEDLQGVGNEQFF. CDR3 DNA sequence: TGCAGCGTTGAAGATCTTCAGGGGGTGGGCAATGAGCAGTTCTTC.

This clonotype was picked up a small number of times. The rearrangement joins TRBV6-2 or TRBV6-3 to TRBJ2-3, with D maybe TRBD1 (5 bases). Germline V gene lookup returns CDR1 MNHEY and CDR2 SVGEGT. The V end was cut by 6 bases, the J end by 1 base, with 14 bases between. The CDR3 has 15 amino acids. The CDR3 protein is CASRGTGPRTDTQYF. CDR3 DNA: TGTGCCAGCAGAGGAACAGGACCCCGCACAGATACGCAGTATTTT.

V is TRBV20-1 and J is TRBJ2-7; unclear D gene. Trimming stripped 2 bases from V and 0 bases from J, with 11 bases between. The CDR3 runs 14 residues. Germline values: CDR1 DFQATT, CDR2 SNEGSKA (reference sequence). The chain's CDR3 is CSARRPAGSYEQYF. The CDR3 DNA is TGCAGTGCTAGAAGGCCGGCCGGCTCCTACGAGCAGTACTTC.